Given below is one TCR beta chain in context. The source of the sample is a study of T cells in Graves' hyperthyroidism and ophthalmopathy. From RNA transcripts, TCR beta CDR3 regions were amplified. The HTBI primer set was used in a first-round RT-PCR of the TCR CDR3. MiXCR was run by TCRdb on the multiplex PCR reads, yielding one entry per CDR3 protein. This table holds 450,000 to 700,000 distinct CDR3 sequences, 40% to 55% found once. This CDR3 comprises 16 residues. V trimming: 6 bases; J trimming: 8 bases; junction bases outside the gene matches: 11. This clonotype was sampled from an adult woman with Graves' disease, either hyperthyroidism or ophthalmopathy (not recorded which). Sequenced sample: peripheral blood or thyroid tissue (not recorded which). The rearrangement uses TRBV12-3 or TRBV12-4 and TRBJ1-4, with 11 bases matching TRBD1. CDR3 protein: CASSAQTGTGGEKLFF. The DNA of the CDR3 is TGTGCCAGCAGCGCCCAAACCGGGACAGGGGGGGAAAAACTGTTTTTT.